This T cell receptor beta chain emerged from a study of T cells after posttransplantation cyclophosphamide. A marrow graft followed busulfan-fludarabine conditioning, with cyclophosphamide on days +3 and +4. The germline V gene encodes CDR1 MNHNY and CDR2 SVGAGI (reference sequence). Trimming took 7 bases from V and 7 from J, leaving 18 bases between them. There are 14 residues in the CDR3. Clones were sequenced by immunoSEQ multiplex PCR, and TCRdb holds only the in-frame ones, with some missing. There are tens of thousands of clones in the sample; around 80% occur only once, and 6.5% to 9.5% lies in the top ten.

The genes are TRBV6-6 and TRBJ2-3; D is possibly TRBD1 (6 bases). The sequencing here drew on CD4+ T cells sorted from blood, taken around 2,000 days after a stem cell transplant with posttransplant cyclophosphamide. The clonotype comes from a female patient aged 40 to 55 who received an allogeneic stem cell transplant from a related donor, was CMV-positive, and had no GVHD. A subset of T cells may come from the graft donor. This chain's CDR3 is CASNPTGSGNTQYF. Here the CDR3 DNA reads TGTGCCAGCAACCCTACAGGGAGTGGTAATACGCAGTATTTT.